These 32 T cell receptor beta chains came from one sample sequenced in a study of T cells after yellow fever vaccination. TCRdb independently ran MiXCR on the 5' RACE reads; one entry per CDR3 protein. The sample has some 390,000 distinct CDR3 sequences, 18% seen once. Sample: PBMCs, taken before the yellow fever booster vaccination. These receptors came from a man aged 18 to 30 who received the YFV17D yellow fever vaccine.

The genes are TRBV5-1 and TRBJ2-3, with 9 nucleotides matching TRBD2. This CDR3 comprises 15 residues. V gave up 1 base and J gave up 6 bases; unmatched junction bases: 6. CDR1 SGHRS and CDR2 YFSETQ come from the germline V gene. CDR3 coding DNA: TGCGCCAGCAGCTTGAGGGCTAGCGGGGAGGATACGCAGTATTTT. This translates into CASSLRASGEDTQYF. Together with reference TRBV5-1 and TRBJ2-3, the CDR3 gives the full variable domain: KAGVTQTPRYLIKTRGQQVTLSCSPISGHRSVSWYQQTPGQGLQFLFEYFSETQRNKGNFPGRFSGRQFSNSRSEMNVSTLELGDSALYLCASSLRASGEDTQYFGPGTRLTVL.

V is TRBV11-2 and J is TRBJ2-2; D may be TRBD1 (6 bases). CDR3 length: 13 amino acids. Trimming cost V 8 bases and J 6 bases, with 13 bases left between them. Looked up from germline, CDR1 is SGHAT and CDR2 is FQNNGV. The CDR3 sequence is CASGIQGSGELFF. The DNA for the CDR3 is TGTGCCAGCGGGATACAGGGATCCGGGGAGCTGTTTTTT.

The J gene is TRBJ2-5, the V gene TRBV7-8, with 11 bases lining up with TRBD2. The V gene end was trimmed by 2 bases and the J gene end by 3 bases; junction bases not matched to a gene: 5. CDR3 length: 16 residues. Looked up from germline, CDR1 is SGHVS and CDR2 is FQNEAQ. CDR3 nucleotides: TGTGCCAGCAGCTTAAGTAGCGGGGGGGTCAAAGAGACCCAGTACTTC. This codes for CASSLSSGGVKETQYF.

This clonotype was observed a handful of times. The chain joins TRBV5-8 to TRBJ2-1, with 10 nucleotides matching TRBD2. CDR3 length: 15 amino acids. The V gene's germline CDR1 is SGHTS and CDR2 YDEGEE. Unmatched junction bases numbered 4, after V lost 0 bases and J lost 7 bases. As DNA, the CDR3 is TGTGCCAGCAGCTTGGTACCTAGCGGGGGAAATGAGCAGTTCTTC. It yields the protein CASSLVPSGGNEQFF.

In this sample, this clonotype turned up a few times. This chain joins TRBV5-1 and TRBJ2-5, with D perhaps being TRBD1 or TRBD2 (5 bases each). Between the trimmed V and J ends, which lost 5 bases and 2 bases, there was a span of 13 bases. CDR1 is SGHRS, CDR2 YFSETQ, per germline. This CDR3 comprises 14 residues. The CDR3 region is CASRGLTGQETQYF. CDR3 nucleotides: TGCGCCAGCAGGGGGCTAACGGGGCAAGAGACCCAGTACTTC.

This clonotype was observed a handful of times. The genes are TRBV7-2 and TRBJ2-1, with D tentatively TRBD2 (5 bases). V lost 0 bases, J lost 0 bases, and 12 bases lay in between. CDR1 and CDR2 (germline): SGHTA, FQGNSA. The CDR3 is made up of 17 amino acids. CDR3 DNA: TGTGCCAGCAGCTTAGCCGGACTCCTGAGCTCCTACAATGAGCAGTTCTTC. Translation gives CASSLAGLLSSYNEQFF.

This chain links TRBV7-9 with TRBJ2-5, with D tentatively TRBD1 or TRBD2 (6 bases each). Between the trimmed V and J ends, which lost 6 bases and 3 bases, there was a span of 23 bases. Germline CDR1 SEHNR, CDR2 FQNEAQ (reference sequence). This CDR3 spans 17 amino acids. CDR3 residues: CASSPPILAGTKETQYF. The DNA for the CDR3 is TGTGCCAGCAGTCCTCCGATATTGGCGGGGACAAAAGAGACCCAGTACTTC.

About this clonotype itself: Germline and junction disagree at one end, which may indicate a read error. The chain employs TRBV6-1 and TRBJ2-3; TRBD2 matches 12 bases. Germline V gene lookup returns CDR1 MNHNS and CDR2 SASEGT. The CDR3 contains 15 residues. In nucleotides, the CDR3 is TGTGCCGGCAGACTAGCGGGGGCTTCCCGCGATACGCAGTATTTT. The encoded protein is CAGRLAGASRDTQYF.

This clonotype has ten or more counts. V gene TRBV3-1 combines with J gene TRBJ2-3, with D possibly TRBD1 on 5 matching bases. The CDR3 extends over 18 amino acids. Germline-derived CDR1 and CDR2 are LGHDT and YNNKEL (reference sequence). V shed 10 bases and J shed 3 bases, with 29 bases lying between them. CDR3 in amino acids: CATSGPIRRDIGTDTQYF. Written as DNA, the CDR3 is TGTGCCACCTCCGGGCCGATCCGCAGGGATATAGGAACAGATACGCAGTATTTT.

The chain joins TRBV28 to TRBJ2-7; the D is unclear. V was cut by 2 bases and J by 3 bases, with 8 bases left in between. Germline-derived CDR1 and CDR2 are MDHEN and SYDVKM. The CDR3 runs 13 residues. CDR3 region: CASSLTGHYEQYV. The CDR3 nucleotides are TGTGCCAGCAGTTTAACGGGCCACTACGAGCAGTACGTC.

The CDR3 is CASSLVPVANYGYTF. In nucleotides, the CDR3 is TGTGCCAGCAGCTTAGTTCCAGTAGCTAACTATGGCTACACCTTC. The chain joins TRBV5-5 to TRBJ1-2; D not certain. There are 15 residues in the CDR3. Trimming removed 2 bases at V and 0 bases at J, with 11 bases between. Germline loops: CDR1 SGHKS, CDR2 YYEKEE (reference sequence). The variable domain in full, completed from reference TRBV5-5 and TRBJ1-2, reads DAGVTQSPTHLIKTRGQQVTLRCSPISGHKSVSWYQQVLGQGPQFIFQYYEKEERGRGNFPDRFSARQFPNYSSELNVNALLLGDSALYLCASSLVPVANYGYTFGSGTRLTVV.

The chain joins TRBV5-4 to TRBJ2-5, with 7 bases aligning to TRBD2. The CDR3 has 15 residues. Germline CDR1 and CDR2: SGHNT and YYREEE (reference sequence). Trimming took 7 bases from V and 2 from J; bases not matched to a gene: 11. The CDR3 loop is CASRDGRQTQETQYF. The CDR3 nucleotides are TGTGCCAGCCGTGACGGGAGGCAGACACAAGAGACCCAGTACTTC.

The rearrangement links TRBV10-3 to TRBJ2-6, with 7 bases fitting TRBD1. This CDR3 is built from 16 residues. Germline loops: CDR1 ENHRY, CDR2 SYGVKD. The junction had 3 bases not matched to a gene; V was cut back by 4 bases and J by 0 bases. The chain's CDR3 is CAISGTGFSGANVLTF. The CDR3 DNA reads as TGTGCCATCAGTGGGACAGGCTTCTCTGGGGCCAACGTCCTGACTTTC.

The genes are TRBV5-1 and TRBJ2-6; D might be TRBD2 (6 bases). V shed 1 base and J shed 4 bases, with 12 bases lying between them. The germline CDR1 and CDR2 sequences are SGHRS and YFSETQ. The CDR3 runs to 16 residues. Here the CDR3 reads CASSLRESYGANVLTF. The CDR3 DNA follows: TGCGCCAGCAGCTTGCGGGAGTCGTACGGGGCCAACGTCCTGACTTTC. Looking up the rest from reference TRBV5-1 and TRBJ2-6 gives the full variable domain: KAGVTQTPRYLIKTRGQQVTLSCSPISGHRSVSWYQQTPGQGLQFLFEYFSETQRNKGNFPGRFSGRQFSNSRSEMNVSTLELGDSALYLCASSLRESYGANVLTFGAGSRLTVL.

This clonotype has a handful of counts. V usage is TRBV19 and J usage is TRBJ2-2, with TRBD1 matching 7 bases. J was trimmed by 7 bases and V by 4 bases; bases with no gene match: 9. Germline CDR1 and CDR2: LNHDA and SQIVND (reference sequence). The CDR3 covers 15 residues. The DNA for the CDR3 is TGTGCCAGTAGTAGCCCCGAGGGGGCCGGCGGGGAGCTGTTTTTT. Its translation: CASSSPEGAGGELFF.

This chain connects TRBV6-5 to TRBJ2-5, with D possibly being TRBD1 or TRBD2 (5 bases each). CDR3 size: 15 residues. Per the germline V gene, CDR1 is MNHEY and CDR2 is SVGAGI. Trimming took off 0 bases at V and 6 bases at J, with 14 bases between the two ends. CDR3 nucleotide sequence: TGTGCCAGCAGTTACTCGATGGGGGTGGGGAAGACCCAGTACTTC. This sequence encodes CASSYSMGVGKTQYF.

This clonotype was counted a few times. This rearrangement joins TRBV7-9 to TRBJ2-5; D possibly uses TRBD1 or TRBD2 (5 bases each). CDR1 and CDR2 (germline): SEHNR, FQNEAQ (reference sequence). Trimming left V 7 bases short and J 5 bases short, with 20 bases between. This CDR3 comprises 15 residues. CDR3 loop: CASTVAWGREETQYF. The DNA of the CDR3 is TGTGCCAGCACCGTCGCATGGGGCAGGGAGGAGACCCAGTACTTC.

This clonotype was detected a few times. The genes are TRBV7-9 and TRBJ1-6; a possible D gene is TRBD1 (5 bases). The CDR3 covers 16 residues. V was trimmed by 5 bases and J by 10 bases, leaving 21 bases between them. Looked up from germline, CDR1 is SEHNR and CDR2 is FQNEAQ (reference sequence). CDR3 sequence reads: CASSREQDGRRSPLHF. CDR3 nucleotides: TGTGCCAGCAGCCGAGAACAGGACGGGAGGAGATCACCCCTCCACTTT.

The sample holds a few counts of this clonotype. The CDR3 DNA reads TGTGCCAGCAGTTCCCATGGCGGGGGAGGGCGGGTGACCCAGTACTTC. This encodes CASSSHGGGGRVTQYF. V is TRBV12-3 or TRBV12-4 and J is TRBJ2-5; TRBD2 matches at 7 bases. V shed 4 bases, J shed 7 bases, and the junction held 15 bases outside the gene matches. This CDR3 is built from 16 residues.

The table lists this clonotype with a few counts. CDR3 bases: TGTGCCAGCAGCCTCCCGGGGGGACGCACAGATACGCAGTATTTT. Its translation is CASSLPGGRTDTQYF. The chain employs TRBV5-5 and TRBJ2-3; 7 positions match TRBD2. The CDR3 has 15 amino acids. Germline assignment: CDR1 SGHKS and CDR2 YYEKEE (reference sequence). V lost 4 bases to trimming and J lost 1 base; unmatched junction nucleotides: 6. Full variable domain (missing parts from reference TRBV5-5 and TRBJ2-3): DAGVTQSPTHLIKTRGQQVTLRCSPISGHKSVSWYQQVLGQGPQFIFQYYEKEERGRGNFPDRFSARQFPNYSSELNVNALLLGDSALYLCASSLPGGRTDTQYFGPGTRLTVL.

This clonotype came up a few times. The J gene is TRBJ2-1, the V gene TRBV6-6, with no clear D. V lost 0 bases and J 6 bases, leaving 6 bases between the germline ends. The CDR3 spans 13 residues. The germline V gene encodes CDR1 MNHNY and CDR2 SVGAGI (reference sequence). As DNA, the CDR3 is TGTGCCAGCAGTTACTCGATGGGCAATGAGCAGTTCTTC. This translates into CASSYSMGNEQFF.

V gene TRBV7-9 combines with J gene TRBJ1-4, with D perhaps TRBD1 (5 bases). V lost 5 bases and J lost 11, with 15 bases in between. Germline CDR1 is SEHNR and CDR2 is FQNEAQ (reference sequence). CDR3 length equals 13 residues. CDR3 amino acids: CASSPPGGRKLFF. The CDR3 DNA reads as TGTGCCAGCAGCCCTCCCGGGGGTCGGAAACTGTTTTTT.

Here the CDR3 DNA reads TGTGCCAGCAGCTTAAGCGGGGGTACCGCTACGCAGTATTTT. Translated: CASSLSGGTATQYF. The V and J genes are TRBV7-6 and TRBJ2-3, with TRBD2 identical over 8 bases. CDR3 length: 14 amino acids. J was trimmed by 8 bases and V by 2 bases; bases with no gene match: 6. The V gene's germline CDR1 is SGHVS and CDR2 FNYEAQ.

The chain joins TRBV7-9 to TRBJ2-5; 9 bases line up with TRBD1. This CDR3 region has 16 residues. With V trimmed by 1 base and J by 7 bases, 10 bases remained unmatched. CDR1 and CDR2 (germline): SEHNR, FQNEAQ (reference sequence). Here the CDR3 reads CASSLGPGQGFGTQYF. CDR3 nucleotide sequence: TGTGCCAGCAGCTTAGGGCCGGGACAGGGATTCGGGACCCAGTACTTC.

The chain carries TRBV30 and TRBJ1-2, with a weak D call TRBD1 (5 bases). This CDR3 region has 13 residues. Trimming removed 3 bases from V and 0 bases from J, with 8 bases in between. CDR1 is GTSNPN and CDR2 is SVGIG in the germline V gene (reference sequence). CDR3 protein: CAWSPGANYGYTF. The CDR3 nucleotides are TGTGCCTGGAGCCCGGGGGCTAACTATGGCTACACCTTC.

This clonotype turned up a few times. CDR3 nucleotides: TGTGCCAGCAGACTAGCGGGGGTACAAGAGACCCAGTACTTC. Protein product: CASRLAGVQETQYF. This chain joins TRBV12-3 or TRBV12-4 and TRBJ2-5; 11 bases agree with TRBD2. This CDR3 spans 14 amino acids. V was clipped by 6 bases and J by 2 bases; unmatched bases: 2.

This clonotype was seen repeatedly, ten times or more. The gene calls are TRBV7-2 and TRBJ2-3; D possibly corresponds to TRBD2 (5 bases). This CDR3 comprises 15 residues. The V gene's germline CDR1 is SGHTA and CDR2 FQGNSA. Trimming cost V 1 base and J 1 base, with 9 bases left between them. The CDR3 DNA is TGTGCCAGCAGCTTAGTGGTTAGCGGCACAGATACGCAGTATTTT. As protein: CASSLVVSGTDTQYF. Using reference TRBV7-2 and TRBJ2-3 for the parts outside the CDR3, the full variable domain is GAGVSQSPSNKVTEKGKDVELRCDPISGHTALYWYRQSLGQGLEFLIYFQGNSAPDKSGLPSDRFSAERTGGSVSTLTIQRTQQEDSAVYLCASSLVVSGTDTQYFGPGTRLTVL.

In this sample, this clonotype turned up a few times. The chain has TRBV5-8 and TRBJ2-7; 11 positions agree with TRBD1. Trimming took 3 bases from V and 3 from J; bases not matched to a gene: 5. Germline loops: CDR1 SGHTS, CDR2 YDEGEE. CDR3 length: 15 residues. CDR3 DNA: TGTGCCAGCAGCTCCCGGGACAGGGGGGTCTACGAGCAGTACGTC. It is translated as CASSSRDRGVYEQYV.

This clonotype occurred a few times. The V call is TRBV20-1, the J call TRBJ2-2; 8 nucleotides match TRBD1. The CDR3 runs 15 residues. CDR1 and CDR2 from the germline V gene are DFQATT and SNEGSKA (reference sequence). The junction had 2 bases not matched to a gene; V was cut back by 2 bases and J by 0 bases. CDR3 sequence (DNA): TGCAGTGCTAGAAGACAGGGGACGAACACCGGGGAGCTGTTTTTT. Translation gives CSARRQGTNTGELFF.

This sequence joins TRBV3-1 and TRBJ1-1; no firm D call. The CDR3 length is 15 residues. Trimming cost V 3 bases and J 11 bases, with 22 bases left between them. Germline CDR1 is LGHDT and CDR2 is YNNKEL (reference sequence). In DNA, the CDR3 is TGTGCCAGCAGCCACTCACCGGCCCTAACGGGTATCGCTTTCTTT. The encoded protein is CASSHSPALTGIAFF.

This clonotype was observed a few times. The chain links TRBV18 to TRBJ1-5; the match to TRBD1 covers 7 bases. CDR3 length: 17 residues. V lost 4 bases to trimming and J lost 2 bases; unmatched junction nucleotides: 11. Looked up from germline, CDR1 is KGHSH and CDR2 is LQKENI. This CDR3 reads CASSRSMRQGGNQPQHF. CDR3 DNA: TGTGCCAGCTCACGGAGTATGCGGCAGGGGGGCAATCAGCCCCAGCATTTT.

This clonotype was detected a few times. The CDR3 DNA reads TGTGCCAGCAGCCCCCGGAGGGGGCCCACTGAAGCTTTCTTT. This sequence encodes CASSPRRGPTEAFF. This sequence joins TRBV7-6 and TRBJ1-1, with TRBD1 identical over 7 bases. Trimming took 5 bases from V and 4 from J; bases not matched to a gene: 7. This CDR3 is 14 amino acids long. The germline V gene has CDR1 SGHVS and CDR2 FNYEAQ.